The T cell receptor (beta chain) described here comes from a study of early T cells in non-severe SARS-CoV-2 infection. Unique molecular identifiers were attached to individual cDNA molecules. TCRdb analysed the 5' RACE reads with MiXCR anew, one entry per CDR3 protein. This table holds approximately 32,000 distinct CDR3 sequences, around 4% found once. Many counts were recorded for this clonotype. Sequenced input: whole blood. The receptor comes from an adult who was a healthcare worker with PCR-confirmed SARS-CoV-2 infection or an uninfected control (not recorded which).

The CDR3 DNA is TGTGCCAGCAGCTATCGGGGGTCCGGGGAGCTGTTTTTT. It specifies CASSYRGSGELFF. V usage is TRBV3-1 and J usage is TRBJ2-2, with TRBD2 as a possible D gene (6 bases). Germline-derived CDR1 and CDR2 are LGHDT and YNNKEL (reference sequence). Between the trimmed V and J ends, which lost 5 bases and 6 bases, there was a span of 10 bases. The CDR3 sequence is 13 residues long.